The 20 T cell receptor beta chains in this list originate from one sample, sequenced in a study of blood T cell repertoires in COVID-19. Sequenced by immunoSEQ multiplex PCR; TCRdb stores in-frame clones only, minus some. Of around 300,000 clones listed, around 92% are singletons. Sequences were obtained from PBMCs or T cells enriched from blood (not recorded which). These receptors all come from a woman aged 55-75 years who had recovered from COVID-19.

This chain links TRBV24-1 with TRBJ2-2; D might be TRBD2 (5 bases). The V and J ends lost 4 bases and 5 bases respectively, with 13 bases between them. This CDR3 comprises 15 residues. Germline-derived CDR1 and CDR2 are KGHDR and SFDVKD. The CDR3: CATSEAGRSTGELFF. The CDR3 region has the DNA TGTGCCACCAGTGAGGCGGGCCGTTCGACCGGGGAGCTGTTTTTT.

The V gene is TRBV3-1 (or the pseudogene TRBV3-2), the J gene TRBJ1-5; D is unresolved. The CDR3 spans 15 residues. From germline, CDR1 is LGHDT and CDR2 YNNKEL (reference sequence). Trimming pared 3 bases from V and 3 bases from J, leaving 12 bases between. The CDR3 sequence is CASSHAGRPNQPQHF. In nucleotides, the CDR3 is TGTGCCAGCAGCCATGCCGGCAGGCCCAATCAGCCCCAGCATTTT.

The chain carries TRBV7-2 and TRBJ2-7; no clear D gene. The germline CDR1 and CDR2 sequences are SGHTA and FQGNSA. V lost 3 bases to trimming and J lost 3 bases, with 12 bases between them. This CDR3 contains 14 residues. The CDR3 region is CASSLGSIDYEQYF. CDR3 sequence (DNA): TGTGCCAGCAGCTTGGGCTCGATCGACTACGAGCAGTACTTC.

This clone has only a few counts. The chain is built from TRBV7-9 and TRBJ2-7, with 10 bases that match TRBD2. Germline assignment: CDR1 SEHNR and CDR2 FQNEAQ (reference sequence). The junction had 10 bases not matched to a gene; V was cut back by 5 bases and J by 0 bases. The CDR3 extends over 17 amino acids. For the CDR3, the DNA is TGTGCCAGCAGCCCCGAGGGACTAGCGAGCTACTCCTACGAGCAGTACTTC. Protein product: CASSPEGLASYSYEQYF.

This chain's CDR3 is CASRKDSGGSGELFF. CDR3 DNA: TGTGCCAGCAGGAAGGACAGCGGAGGTTCCGGGGAGCTGTTTTTT. The chain is built from TRBV28 and TRBJ2-2, with D possibly matching TRBD1 (6 bases). The ends were cut back, 6 bases at V and 6 bases at J, with 17 bases in the middle. The germline CDR1 and CDR2 sequences are MDHEN and SYDVKM. The CDR3 is 15 amino acids.

V and J are TRBV19 and TRBJ2-7; a weak D match, TRBD1 (7 bases). The ends were cut back, 1 base at V and 4 bases at J, with 11 bases in the middle. The CDR3 length is 14 residues. From germline, CDR1 is LNHDA and CDR2 SQIVND (reference sequence). The CDR3: CASSIVRGAYEQYF. The DNA for the CDR3 is TGTGCCAGTAGTATAGTCAGGGGGGCGTACGAGCAGTACTTC.

The CDR3 spells CAWRSRGVGGYTF. Here the CDR3 DNA reads TGTGCCTGGAGATCCAGGGGTGTTGGTGGCTACACCTTC. This chain links TRBV30 with TRBJ1-2, with a weak D call TRBD1 (6 bases). V was clipped by 3 bases and J by 7 bases, with 15 bases between them. The CDR3 is made up of 13 amino acids. Germline CDR1 reads GTSNPN; CDR2 reads SVGIG (reference sequence). Full variable domain (missing parts from reference TRBV30 and TRBJ1-2): SQTIHQWPATLVQPVGSPLSLECTVEGTSNPNLYWYRQAAGRGLQLLFYSVGIGQISSEVPQNLSASRPQDRQFILSSKKLLLSDSGFYLCAWRSRGVGGYTFGSGTRLTVV.

V is TRBV7-2 and J is TRBJ2-5; possibly TRBD2 for D (6 bases). This CDR3 comprises 15 residues. The germline V gene encodes CDR1 SGHTA and CDR2 FQGNSA. V was clipped by 1 base and J by 4 bases, with 13 bases between them. The CDR3 reads CASSLGGGNLETQYF. DNA for the CDR3: TGTGCCAGCAGCTTAGGGGGCGGGAACTTAGAGACCCAGTACTTC.

This rearrangement joins TRBV6-5 to TRBJ1-3; the match to TRBD1 covers 7 bases. Per the germline V gene, CDR1 is MNHEY and CDR2 is SVGAGI. V was pared by 2 bases and J by 7 bases, with 8 bases of the junction left unmatched. CDR3 length equals 15 residues. The CDR3 here is CASSYVGDSGNTIYF. As DNA, the CDR3 is TGTGCCAGCAGTTACGTCGGGGACAGCGGCAACACCATATATTTT.

The chain is built from TRBV28 and TRBJ1-2, with a weak D call TRBD1 (5 bases). Germline V gives CDR1 MDHEN, CDR2 SYDVKM. Trimming took off 7 bases at V and 5 bases at J, with 17 bases between the two ends. The CDR3 loop spans 14 amino acids. Written as DNA, the CDR3 is TGTGCCAGCACACCCGTGGGACTGTATTATGGCTACACCTTC. Amino acid sequence: CASTPVGLYYGYTF.

J is TRBJ1-1 and V is TRBV12-3 or TRBV12-4; 9 nucleotides agree with TRBD1. V was pared by 6 bases and J by 11 bases, with 4 bases of the junction left unmatched. The CDR3 covers 11 residues. CDR3 loop: CASSGQGRAFF. The CDR3 DNA is TGTGCCAGCAGCGGACAGGGGAGGGCTTTCTTT.

The chain is built from TRBV7-9 and TRBJ1-2; D is unclear. The CDR3 sequence is 13 residues long. V was shortened by 5 bases and J by 4 bases, with 11 bases between the two germline ends. Germline V gene sequence: CDR1 SEHNR, CDR2 FQNEAQ (reference sequence). CDR3 residues: CASSPPGAYGYTF. CDR3 nucleotides: TGTGCCAGCAGCCCGCCGGGAGCCTATGGCTACACCTTC.

The chain recombines TRBV14 with TRBJ2-2, with unresolved D. Germline V gene lookup returns CDR1 SGHDN and CDR2 FVKESK. The CDR3 is 12 residues long. Trimming removed 3 bases at V and 6 bases at J, with 5 bases between. CDR3: CASSQVAGELFF. CDR3 nucleotide sequence: TGTGCCAGCAGCCAGGTAGCCGGGGAGCTGTTTTTT.

V gene TRBV28 combines with J gene TRBJ1-2; tentative D call: TRBD1 (5 bases). The germline V and J ends were trimmed by 6 bases and 3 bases, with 11 bases remaining between them. CDR1 and CDR2 (germline): MDHEN, SYDVKM. The CDR3 consists of 13 residues. The CDR3 here is CASSRGQDYGYTF. Here the CDR3 DNA reads TGTGCCAGCAGCCGTGGACAAGACTATGGCTACACCTTC.

CDR3 nucleotides: TGTGCCAGCACCGCGAGCTCCTACAATGAGCAGTTCTTC. Its translation: CASTASSYNEQFF. The chain combines TRBV11-2 with TRBJ2-1; D unclear. V was clipped by 7 bases and J by 0 bases, with 7 bases between them. This CDR3 region has 13 residues. CDR1 and CDR2 (germline): SGHAT, FQNNGV.

CDR3: CASSLTAGTTEAFF. In nucleotides, the CDR3 is TGCGCCAGCAGCTTGACAGCGGGGACTACTGAAGCTTTCTTT. The rearrangement uses TRBV5-1 and TRBJ1-1, with D tentatively TRBD1 (5 bases). Germline loops: CDR1 SGHRS, CDR2 YFSETQ. This CDR3 has 14 residues. The V end was cut by 1 base, the J end by 5 bases, with 12 bases between.

The V call is TRBV27, the J call TRBJ1-5, with TRBD1 identical over 9 bases. Germline V gene sequence: CDR1 MNHEY, CDR2 SMNVEV (reference sequence). The CDR3 is 13 residues long. Trimming removed 6 bases from V and 7 bases from J; junction bases left unmatched: 4. CDR3 amino acids: CASRGDRAQPQHF. CDR3 sequence (DNA): TGTGCCAGCAGAGGGGACAGGGCACAGCCCCAGCATTTT.

The chain links TRBV12-5 to TRBJ2-3; 8 nucleotides agree with TRBD2. J lost 3 bases, V lost 5 bases, and 1 base had no gene match. The CDR3 covers 13 residues. Germline loops: CDR1 LGHNT, CDR2 FRNRAP. The CDR3 region has the DNA TGTGCTAGTGGTCGCGGGGGGACAGATACGCAGTATTTT. This translates into CASGRGGTDTQYF.

This sequence joins TRBV12-3 or TRBV12-4 and TRBJ1-1; no clear D gene. The CDR3 totals 12 residues. The V end lost 5 bases, the J end lost 5 bases, and 9 bases lay between the germline ends. CDR3 bases: TGTGCCAGCAGTACCGGAGGGACTGAAGCTTTCTTT. Its translation: CASSTGGTEAFF.

This clone has just a few counts. The chain carries TRBV5-4 and TRBJ1-2; D call uncertain. Germline CDR1 reads SGHNT; CDR2 reads YYREEE (reference sequence). This CDR3 contains 14 residues. V shed 6 bases and J shed 8 bases, with 20 bases lying between them. In DNA, the CDR3 is TGTGCCAGCACCGGGTCGGCTGCCTATCTAGGCTACACCTTC. This translates into CASTGSAAYLGYTF.